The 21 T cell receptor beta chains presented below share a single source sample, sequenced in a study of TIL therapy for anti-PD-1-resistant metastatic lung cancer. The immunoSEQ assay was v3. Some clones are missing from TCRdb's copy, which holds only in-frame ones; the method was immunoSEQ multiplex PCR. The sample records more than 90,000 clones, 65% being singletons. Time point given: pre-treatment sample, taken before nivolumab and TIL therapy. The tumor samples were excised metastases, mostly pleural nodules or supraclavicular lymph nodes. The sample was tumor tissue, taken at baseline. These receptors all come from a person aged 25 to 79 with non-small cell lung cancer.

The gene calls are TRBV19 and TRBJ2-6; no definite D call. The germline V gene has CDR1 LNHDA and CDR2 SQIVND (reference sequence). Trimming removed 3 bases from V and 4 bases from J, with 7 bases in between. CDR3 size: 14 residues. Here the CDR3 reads CASSIGYGANVLTF. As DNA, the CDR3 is TGTGCCAGTAGTATTGGGTACGGGGCCAACGTCCTGACTTTC. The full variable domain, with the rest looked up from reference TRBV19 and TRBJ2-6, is DGGITQSPKYLFRKEGQNVTLSCEQNLNHDAMYWYRQDPGQGLRLIYYSQIVNDFQKGDIAEGYSVSREKKESFPLTVTSAQKNPTAFYLCASSIGYGANVLTFGAGSRLTVL.

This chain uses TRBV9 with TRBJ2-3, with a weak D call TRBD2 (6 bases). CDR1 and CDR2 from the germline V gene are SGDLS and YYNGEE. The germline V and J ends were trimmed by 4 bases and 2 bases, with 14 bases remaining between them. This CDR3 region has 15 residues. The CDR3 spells CASSSFPGVTDTQYF. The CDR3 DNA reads TGTGCCAGCAGCTCCTTCCCGGGGGTCACAGATACGCAGTATTTT. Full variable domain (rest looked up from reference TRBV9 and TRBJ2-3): DSGVTQTPKHLITATGQRVTLRCSPRSGDLSVYWYQQSLDQGLQFLIQYYNGEERAKGNILERFSAQQFPDLHSELNLSSLELGDSALYFCASSSFPGVTDTQYFGPGTRLTVL.

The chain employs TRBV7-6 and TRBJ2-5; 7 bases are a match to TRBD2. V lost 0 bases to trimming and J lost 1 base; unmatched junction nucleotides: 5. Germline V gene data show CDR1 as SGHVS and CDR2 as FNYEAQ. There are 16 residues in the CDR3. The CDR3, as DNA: TGTGCCAGCAGCTTAGCGCCCCCTAGCGGCCAAGAGACCCAGTACTTC. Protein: CASSLAPPSGQETQYF.

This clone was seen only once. DNA for the CDR3: TGTGCCAGCAGCCCCGGTTTGTCCGGGGAGCTGTTTTTT. Translated: CASSPGLSGELFF. This chain connects TRBV11-3 to TRBJ2-2, with D uncertain. V was clipped by 5 bases and J by 6 bases, with 10 bases between them. The CDR3 covers 13 residues. Per the germline V gene, CDR1 is SGHNT and CDR2 is YENEEA.

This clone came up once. CDR3 DNA sequence: TGCGCCAGCAGCCAAATGTCAGATACGCAGTATTTT. This sequence encodes CASSQMSDTQYF. V and J are TRBV4-1 and TRBJ2-3; D not resolved. Germline V gene sequence: CDR1 MGHRA, CDR2 YSYEKL. V lost 2 bases, J lost 4 bases, and 4 bases lay in between. The CDR3 length is 12 residues.

The CDR3 DNA reads TGTGCCAGTAGGCGGCAGGGGGCGCCAAACACTGAAGCTTTCTTT. Encoded protein: CASRRQGAPNTEAFF. The V gene is TRBV19, the J gene TRBJ1-1; 8 bases map to TRBD1. The CDR3 is 15 amino acids. The V gene's germline CDR1 is LNHDA and CDR2 SQIVND (reference sequence). The trim removed 6 bases at V and 2 bases at J, leaving 8 bases unmatched.

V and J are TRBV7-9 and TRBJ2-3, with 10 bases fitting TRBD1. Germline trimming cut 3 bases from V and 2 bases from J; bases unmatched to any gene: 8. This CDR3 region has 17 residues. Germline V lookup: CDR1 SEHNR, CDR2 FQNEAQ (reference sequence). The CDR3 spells CASSFPGTGDLTDTQYF. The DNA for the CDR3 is TGTGCCAGCAGCTTCCCCGGGACAGGGGACCTCACAGATACGCAGTATTTT.

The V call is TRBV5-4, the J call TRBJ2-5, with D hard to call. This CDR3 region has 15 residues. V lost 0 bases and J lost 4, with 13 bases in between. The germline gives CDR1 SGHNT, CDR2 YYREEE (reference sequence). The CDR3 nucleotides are TGTGCCAGCAGCTTGGGAGTGAGTAGCAGAGAGACCCAGTACTTC. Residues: CASSLGVSSRETQYF.

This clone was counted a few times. The CDR3 sequence is CASSHRGYSNQPQHF. The DNA of the CDR3 is TGTGCCAGCAGTCACAGGGGGTATAGCAATCAGCCCCAGCATTTT. J is TRBJ1-5 and V is TRBV27; 8 nucleotides align to TRBD1. The CDR3 is made up of 15 amino acids. V lost 5 bases and J lost 0; bases outside the gene matches: 3. Germline V gives CDR1 MNHEY, CDR2 SMNVEV (reference sequence).

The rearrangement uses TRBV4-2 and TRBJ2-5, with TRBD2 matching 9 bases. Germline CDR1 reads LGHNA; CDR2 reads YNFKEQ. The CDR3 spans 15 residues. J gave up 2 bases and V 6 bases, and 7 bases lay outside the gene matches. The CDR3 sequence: CASSYTSGGQETQYF. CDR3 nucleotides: TGTGCCAGCAGTTACACGAGCGGGGGGCAAGAGACCCAGTACTTC.

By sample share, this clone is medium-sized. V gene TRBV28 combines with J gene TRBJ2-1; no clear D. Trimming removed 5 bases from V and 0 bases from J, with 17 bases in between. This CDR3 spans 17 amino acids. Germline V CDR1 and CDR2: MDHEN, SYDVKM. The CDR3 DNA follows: TGTGCCAGCAGTCGAAGCGTACCGTTCAGCTCCTACAATGAGCAGTTCTTC. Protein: CASSRSVPFSSYNEQFF.

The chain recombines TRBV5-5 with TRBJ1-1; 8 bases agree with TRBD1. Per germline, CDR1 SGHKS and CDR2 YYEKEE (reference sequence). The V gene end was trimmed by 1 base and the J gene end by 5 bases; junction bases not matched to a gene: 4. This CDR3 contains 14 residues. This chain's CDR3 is CASSLWGTGTEAFF. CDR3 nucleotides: TGTGCCAGCAGCTTGTGGGGGACAGGAACTGAAGCTTTCTTT.

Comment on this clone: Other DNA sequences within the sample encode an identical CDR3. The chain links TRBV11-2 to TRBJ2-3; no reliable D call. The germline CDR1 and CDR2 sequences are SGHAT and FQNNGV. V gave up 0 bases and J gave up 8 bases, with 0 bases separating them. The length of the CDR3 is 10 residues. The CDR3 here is CASSLDTQYF. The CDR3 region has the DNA TGTGCCAGCAGCTTAGATACGCAGTATTTT.

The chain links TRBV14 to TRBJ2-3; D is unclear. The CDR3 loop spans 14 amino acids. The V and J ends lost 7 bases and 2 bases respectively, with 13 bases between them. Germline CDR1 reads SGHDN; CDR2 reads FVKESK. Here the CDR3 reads CASKSSIFTDTQYF. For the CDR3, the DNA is TGTGCCAGCAAAAGCTCAATATTCACAGATACGCAGTATTTT.

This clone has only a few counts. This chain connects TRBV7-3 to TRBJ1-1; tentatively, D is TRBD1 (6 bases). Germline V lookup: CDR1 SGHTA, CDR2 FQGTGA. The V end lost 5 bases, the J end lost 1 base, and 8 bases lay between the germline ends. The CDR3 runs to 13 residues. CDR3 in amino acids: CASSPRGNTEAFF. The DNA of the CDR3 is TGTGCCAGCAGCCCCAGGGGGAACACTGAAGCTTTCTTT.

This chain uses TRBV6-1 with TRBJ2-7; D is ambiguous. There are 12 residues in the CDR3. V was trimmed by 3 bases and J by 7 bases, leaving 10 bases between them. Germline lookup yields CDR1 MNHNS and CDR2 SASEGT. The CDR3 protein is CASSDPLREQYF. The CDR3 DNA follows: TGTGCCAGCAGTGACCCCCTAAGGGAGCAGTACTTC.

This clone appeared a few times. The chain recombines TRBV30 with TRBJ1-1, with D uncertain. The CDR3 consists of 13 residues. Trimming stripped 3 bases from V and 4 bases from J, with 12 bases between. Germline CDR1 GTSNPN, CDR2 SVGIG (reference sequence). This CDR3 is CAWRSTRGTEAFF. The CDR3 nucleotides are TGTGCCTGGAGGTCAACGCGAGGCACTGAAGCTTTCTTT.

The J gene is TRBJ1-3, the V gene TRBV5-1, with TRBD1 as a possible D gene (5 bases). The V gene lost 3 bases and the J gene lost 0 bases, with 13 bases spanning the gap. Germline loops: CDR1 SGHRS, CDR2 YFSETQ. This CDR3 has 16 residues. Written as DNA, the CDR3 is TGCGCCAGCAGCTGGGGTCCGGGACCCTCTGGAAACACCATATATTTT. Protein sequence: CASSWGPGPSGNTIYF.

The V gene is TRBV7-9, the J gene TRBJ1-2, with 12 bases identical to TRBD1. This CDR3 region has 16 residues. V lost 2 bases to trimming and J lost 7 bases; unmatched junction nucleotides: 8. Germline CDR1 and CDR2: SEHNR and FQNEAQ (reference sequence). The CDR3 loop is CASSLQAGTGGRGYTF. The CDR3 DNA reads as TGTGCCAGCAGCTTACAAGCCGGGACAGGGGGCCGTGGCTACACCTTC.

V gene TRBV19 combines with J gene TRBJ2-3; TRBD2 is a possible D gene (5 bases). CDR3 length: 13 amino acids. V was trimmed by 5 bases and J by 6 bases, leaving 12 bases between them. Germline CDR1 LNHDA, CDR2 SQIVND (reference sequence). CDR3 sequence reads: CASSAQIADTQYF. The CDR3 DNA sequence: TGTGCCAGTAGTGCCCAAATAGCGGATACGCAGTATTTT.

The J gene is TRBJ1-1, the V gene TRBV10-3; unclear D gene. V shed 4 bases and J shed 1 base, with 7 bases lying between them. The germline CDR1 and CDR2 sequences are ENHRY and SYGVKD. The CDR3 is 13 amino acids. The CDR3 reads CAISADTNTEAFF. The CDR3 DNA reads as TGTGCCATCAGTGCCGACACGAACACTGAAGCTTTCTTT.